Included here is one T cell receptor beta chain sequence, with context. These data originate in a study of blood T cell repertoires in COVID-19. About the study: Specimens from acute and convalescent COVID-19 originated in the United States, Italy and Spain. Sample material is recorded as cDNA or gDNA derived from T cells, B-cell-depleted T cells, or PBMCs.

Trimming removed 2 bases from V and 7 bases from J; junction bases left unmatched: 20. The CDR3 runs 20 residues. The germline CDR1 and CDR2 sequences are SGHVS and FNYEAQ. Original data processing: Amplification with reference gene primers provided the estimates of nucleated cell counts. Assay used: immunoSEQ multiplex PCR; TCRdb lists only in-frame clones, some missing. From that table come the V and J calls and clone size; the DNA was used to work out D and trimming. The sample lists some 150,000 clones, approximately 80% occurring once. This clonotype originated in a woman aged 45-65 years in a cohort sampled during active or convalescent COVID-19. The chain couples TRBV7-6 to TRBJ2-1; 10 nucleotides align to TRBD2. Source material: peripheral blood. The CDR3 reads CASSLFGVSGGATIGNEQFF. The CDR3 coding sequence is TGTGCCAGCAGCTTATTCGGCGTGAGCGGGGGGGCCACAATAGGTAATGAGCAGTTCTTC.